This paragraph covers one TCR beta chain sequence. What it binds is not known. The CDR3 runs to 15 residues. CDR1 and CDR2 from the germline V gene are KGHSH and LQKENI. V lost 4 bases, J lost 6 bases, and 7 bases stayed unmatched. TCRdb's copy holds only in-frame clones and misses some; the assay was immunoSEQ multiplex PCR. The table lists some 79,000 clones, 70% to 90% of them singletons. The source of the sample is a study of T cell responses to AZD1222 COVID-19 vaccine. Study-level findings and limits: Nearly half of unique spike-specific TCRs reportedly avoided B.1.351 and B.1.1.7 mutated regions.

The genes are TRBV18 and TRBJ1-4; 8 nucleotides line up with TRBD1. Material: peripheral blood, obtained 28 days after the second AZD1222 dose. The clonotype was recovered from an adult who received the AZD1222 COVID-19 vaccine. As DNA, the CDR3 is TGTGCCAGCTCACGCGATCAGGGGGCGGATGAAAAACTGTTTTTT. Protein: CASSRDQGADEKLFF.